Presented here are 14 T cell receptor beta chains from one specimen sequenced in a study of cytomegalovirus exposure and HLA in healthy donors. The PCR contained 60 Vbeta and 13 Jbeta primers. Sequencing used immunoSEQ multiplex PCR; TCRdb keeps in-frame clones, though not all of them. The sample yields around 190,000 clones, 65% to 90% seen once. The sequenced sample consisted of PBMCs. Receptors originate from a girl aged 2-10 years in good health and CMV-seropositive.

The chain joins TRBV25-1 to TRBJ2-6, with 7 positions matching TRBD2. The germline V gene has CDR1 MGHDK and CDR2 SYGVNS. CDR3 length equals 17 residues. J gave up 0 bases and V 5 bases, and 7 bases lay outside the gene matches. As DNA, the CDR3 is TGTGCCAGCAGTCGGAGGACGGGGGGCTCTGGGGCCAACGTCCTGACTTTC. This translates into CASSRRTGGSGANVLTF.

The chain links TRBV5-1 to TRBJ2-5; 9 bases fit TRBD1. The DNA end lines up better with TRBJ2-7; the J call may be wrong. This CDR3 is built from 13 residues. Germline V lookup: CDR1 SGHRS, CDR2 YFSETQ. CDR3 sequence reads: CASSWGTGYEQYF. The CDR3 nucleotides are TGCGCCAGCAGCTGGGGGACAGGGTACGAGCAGTACTTC.

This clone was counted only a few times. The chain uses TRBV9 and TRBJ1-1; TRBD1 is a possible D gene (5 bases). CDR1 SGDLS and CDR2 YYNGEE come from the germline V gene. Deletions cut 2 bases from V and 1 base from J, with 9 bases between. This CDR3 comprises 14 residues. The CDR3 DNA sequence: TGTGCCAGCAGCGTGTCTCAGGGGAACACTGAAGCTTTCTTT. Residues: CASSVSQGNTEAFF. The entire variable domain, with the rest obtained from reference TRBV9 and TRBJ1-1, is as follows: DSGVTQTPKHLITATGQRVTLRCSPRSGDLSVYWYQQSLDQGLQFLIQYYNGEERAKGNILERFSAQQFPDLHSELNLSSLELGDSALYFCASSVSQGNTEAFFGQGTRLTVV.

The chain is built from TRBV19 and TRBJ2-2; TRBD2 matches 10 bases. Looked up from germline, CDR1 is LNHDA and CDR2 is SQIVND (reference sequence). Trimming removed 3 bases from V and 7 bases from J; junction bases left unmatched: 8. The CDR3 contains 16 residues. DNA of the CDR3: TGTGCCAGTAGTATGGGGGCTAGCGGGAGTGGCGGGGAGCTGTTTTTT. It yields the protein CASSMGASGSGGELFF.

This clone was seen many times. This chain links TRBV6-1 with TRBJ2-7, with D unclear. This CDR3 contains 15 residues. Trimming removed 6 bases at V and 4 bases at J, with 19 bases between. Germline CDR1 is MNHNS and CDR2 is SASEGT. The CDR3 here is CASRSLSGGPYEQYF. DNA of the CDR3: TGTGCCAGCAGAAGCCTCTCAGGTGGGCCTTACGAGCAGTACTTC.

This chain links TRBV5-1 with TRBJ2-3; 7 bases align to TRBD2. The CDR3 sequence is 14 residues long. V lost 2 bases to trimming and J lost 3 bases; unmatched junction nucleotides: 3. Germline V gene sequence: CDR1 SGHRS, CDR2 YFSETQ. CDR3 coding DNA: TGCGCCAGCAGCTTCGGGAGGATGACAGATACGCAGTATTTT. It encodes CASSFGRMTDTQYF.

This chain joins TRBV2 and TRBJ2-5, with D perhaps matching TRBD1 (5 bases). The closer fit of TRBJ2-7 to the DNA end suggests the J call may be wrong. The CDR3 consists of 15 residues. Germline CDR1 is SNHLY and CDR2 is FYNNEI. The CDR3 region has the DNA TGTGCCAGCAGAGCGTCAGGGATGACCTTCTACGAGCAGTACTTC. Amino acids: CASRASGMTFYEQYF.

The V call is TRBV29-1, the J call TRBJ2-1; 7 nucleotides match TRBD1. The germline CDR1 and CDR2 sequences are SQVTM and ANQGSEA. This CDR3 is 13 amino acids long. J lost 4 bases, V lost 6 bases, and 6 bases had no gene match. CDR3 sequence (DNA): TGCAGCGTGGCCGGGACAGTTTACAATGAGCAGTTCTTC. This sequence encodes CSVAGTVYNEQFF.

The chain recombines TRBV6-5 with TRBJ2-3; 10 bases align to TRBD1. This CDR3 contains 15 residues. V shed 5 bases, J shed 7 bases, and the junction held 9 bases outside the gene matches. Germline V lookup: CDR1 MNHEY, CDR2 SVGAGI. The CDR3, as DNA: TGTGCCAGCAGTGTTGGGACAGGGGTTCACAATACGCAGTATTTT. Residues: CASSVGTGVHNTQYF.

The DNA of the CDR3 is TGTGCCAGCAGCTTCTCGGGAGTTTATAATGAGCAGTTCTTC. The encoded protein is CASSFSGVYNEQFF. The rearrangement uses TRBV7-9 and TRBJ2-1, with a tentative D call TRBD2 (6 bases). Trimming removed 3 bases at V and 7 bases at J, with 13 bases between. This CDR3 region has 14 residues. In germline, CDR1 is SEHNR, CDR2 FQNEAQ (reference sequence).

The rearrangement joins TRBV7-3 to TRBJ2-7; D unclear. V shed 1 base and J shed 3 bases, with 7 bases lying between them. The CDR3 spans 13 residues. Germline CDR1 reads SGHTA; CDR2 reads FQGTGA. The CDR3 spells CASSLMRNYEQYF. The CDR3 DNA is TGTGCCAGCAGCTTAATGCGAAACTACGAGCAGTACTTC.

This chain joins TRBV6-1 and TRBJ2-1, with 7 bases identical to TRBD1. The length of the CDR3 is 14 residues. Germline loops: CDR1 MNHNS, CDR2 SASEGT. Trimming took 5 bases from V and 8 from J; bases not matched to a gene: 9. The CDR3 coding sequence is TGTGCCAGCAGTATCGACCACAGGGGCTATGAGCAGTTCTTC. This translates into CASSIDHRGYEQFF.

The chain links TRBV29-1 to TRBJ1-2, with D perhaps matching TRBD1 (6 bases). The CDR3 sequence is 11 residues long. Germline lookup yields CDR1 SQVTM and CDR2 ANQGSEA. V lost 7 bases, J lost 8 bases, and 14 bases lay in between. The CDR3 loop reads CSDIEGGGYTF. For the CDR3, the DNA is TGCAGCGACATAGAAGGGGGAGGCTACACCTTC.

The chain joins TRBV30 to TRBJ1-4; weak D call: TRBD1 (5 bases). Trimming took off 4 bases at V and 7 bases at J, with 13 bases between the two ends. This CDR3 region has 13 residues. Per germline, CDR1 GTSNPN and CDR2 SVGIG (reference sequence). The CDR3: CAWTQGLGEKLFF. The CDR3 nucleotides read TGTGCCTGGACCCAGGGCCTGGGTGAAAAACTGTTTTTT.